This TCR beta chain was sequenced during a study of beta chain features in type 1 diabetes. Overall study results and limits: Moderate yet significant TCRB CDR3 shortening was seen in Type 1 diabetes patients in all four CD4+ subsets.

Expressed TCRB transcripts got sequenced, as all isolated RNA was reverse transcribed. TCRdb keeps only in-frame clones here, not all; method: immunoSEQ multiplex PCR. This sample has 600,000 to 700,000 clones, with around 12% found just once. With regard to this clone: Its antigen is as yet unknown.

This receptor was taken from a man aged 25 to 40 with type 1 diabetes. Input material: naive CD4+ T cells from blood.

The CDR3 DNA follows: TGTGCCAGCAGCTTTTCTAACTATGGCTACACCTTC. Encoded protein: CASSFSNYGYTF. This chain links TRBV6-5 with TRBJ1-2, with D unresolved. Trimming left V 6 bases short and J 0 bases short, with 5 bases between. Germline V gene sequence: CDR1 MNHEY, CDR2 SVGAGI. CDR3 length: 12 amino acids.